A few counts support the clone carrying this T cell receptor beta chain. The antigen is not known. V dropped 0 bases and J dropped 6; count of bases not matched to a gene: 7. CDR1 is MNHNY, CDR2 SVGAGI, per germline (reference sequence). The CDR3 spans 15 residues. The data were produced by immunoSEQ multiplex PCR, yet TCRdb's version contains in-frame clones alone and is incomplete. This table has around 320,000 clones, about 85% appearing once. Indicated treatment: about 20 received Ad26.COV2.S at low or high dose, single or two shots; about 5 received placebo; per-sample allocation not given. Samples were taken on day 63 after the first vaccine or placebo injection. Wuhan-strain spike was delivered by a replication-incompetent Ad26 vector. The data stem from a study of Ad26.COV2.S vaccination and SARS-CoV-2 variants. On the study more broadly: Once, or twice with 56 days between doses, Ad26.COV2.S was given intramuscularly. Study-wide findings and caveats: Spike-specific responses of CD8+ and CD4+ T cells were reported to display substantial breadth after vaccination. Participants in the vaccine arm had higher spike-specific TCR breadth; placebo recipients had lower.

Sequences were derived from peripheral blood, sampled in a trial of Ad26.COV2.S vaccine versus placebo. The origin of this receptor is a person aged 18 to 65 who received the Ad26.COV2.S COVID-19 vaccine or a placebo. The chain couples TRBV6-6 to TRBJ1-2; TRBD1 aligns across 7 bases. As DNA, the CDR3 is TGTGCCAGCAGTTACTCGTCAGGGGGGTTTGATGGCTACACCTTC. Protein sequence: CASSYSSGGFDGYTF.